This is a list of T cell receptor beta chains from one sample in a study of T cell responses to AZD1222 COVID-19 vaccine. Produced via immunoSEQ multiplex PCR; TCRdb's table is partial and in-frame only. The profile shows some 80,000 clones, 88% of them singletons. Sequences were derived from peripheral blood, sampled 28 days after the second dose of the MenACWY control vaccine. The receptors derive from an adult who received the MenACWY meningococcal vaccine as a control. The CDR3 runs from the conserved cysteine through the conserved F or W. A D gene is named only where the DNA matches it firmly. Clone sizes are given selectively: once, few, many, or a class where the clone is expanded.

v_gene,d_gene,abundance,j_gene,CDR3aa,CDR3nt
TRBV21-1,NA,medium-sized,TRBJ1-4,CASSFHGSTNEKLFF,TGTGCCAGCAGCTTTCACGGCTCAACTAATGAAAAACTGTTTTTT
TRBV6-4,NA,NA,TRBJ2-5,CASRPVGADQETQYF,TGTGCCAGCAGACCTGTCGGGGCAGACCAAGAGACCCAGTACTTC
TRBV6-1,NA,NA,TRBJ1-3,CASSEGRGIGQGLSGNTIYF,TGTGCCAGCAGTGAAGGTCGCGGTATTGGGCAGGGGCTCTCTGGAAACACCATATATTTT
TRBV28,TRBD1,NA,TRBJ2-7,CASSRPGTGEGAGQYF,TGTGCCAGCAGCCGTCCCGGGACAGGGGAAGGGGCAGGGCAGTACTTC
TRBV18,NA,NA,TRBJ1-5,CASSPQGLYNQPQHF,TGTGCCAGCTCACCCCAGGGACTATACAATCAGCCCCAGCATTTT
TRBV4-2,NA,NA,TRBJ2-1,CASSHTGNEQFF,TGTGCCAGCAGCCACACAGGCAATGAGCAGTTCTTC
TRBV7-2,NA,NA,TRBJ2-1,CASSLAGLNNEQFF,TGTGCCAGCAGCTTAGCGGGGCTGAACAATGAGCAGTTCTTC
TRBV7-3,TRBD1,NA,TRBJ2-3,CASSRTGVSTDTQYF,TGTGCCAGCAGCCGGACAGGGGTGAGCACAGATACGCAGTATTTT
TRBV24-1,NA,NA,TRBJ2-5,CATSDPSETQYF,TGTGCCACCAGTGACCCATCCGAGACCCAGTACTTC
TRBV15,NA,NA,TRBJ1-6,CATSRAGTSPLHF,TGTGCCACCAGCAGGGCAGGGACATCACCCCTCCACTTT
TRBV6-5,NA,few,TRBJ1-1,CASSRLGMNTEAFF,TGTGCCAGCAGCCGATTGGGGATGAACACTGAAGCTTTCTTT
TRBV27,NA,NA,TRBJ1-4,CASSPTWGKLFF,TGTGCCAGCAGCCCTACATGGGGAAAACTGTTTTTT
TRBV28,NA,NA,TRBJ1-1,CASTSQGGVAFF,TGTGCCAGCACCTCCCAGGGAGGTGTCGCTTTCTTT
TRBV2,NA,NA,TRBJ2-2,CASSEMGVANTGELFF,TGTGCCAGCAGTGAAATGGGGGTGGCGAACACCGGGGAGCTGTTTTTT
TRBV3-1/TRBV3-2,TRBD1,NA,TRBJ1-6,CASSLPPGQGLNSPLHF,TGTGCCAGCAGCCTACCACCGGGACAGGGGCTAAATTCACCCCTCCACTTT
TRBV18,TRBD1,NA,TRBJ1-6,CASSLQGADSPLHF,TGTGCCAGCTCCTTACAGGGGGCTGATTCACCCCTCCACTTT
TRBV6-5,NA,NA,TRBJ1-1,CASSYSGNAEAFF,TGTGCCAGCAGTTACTCGGGGAACGCTGAAGCTTTCTTT
TRBV11-2,NA,NA,TRBJ2-5,CASSREGGETQYF,TGTGCCAGCAGCCGAGAGGGGGGGGAGACCCAGTACTTC
TRBV5-8,TRBD2,NA,TRBJ2-3,CASSLAAGGSGSTDTQYF,TGTGCCAGCAGCTTGGCTGCGGGGGGATCCGGTAGCACAGATACGCAGTATTTT
TRBV30,TRBD1,NA,TRBJ1-5,CAWSEGARGANQPQHF,TGTGCCTGGAGTGAGGGGGCTAGGGGAGCCAATCAGCCCCAGCATTTT
TRBV3-1/TRBV3-2,NA,NA,TRBJ1-1,CATGRTNTEAFF,TGTGCCACCGGACGGACGAACACTGAAGCTTTCTTT
TRBV6-5,TRBD1,NA,TRBJ1-2,CASSYYGTGGKSGYTF,TGTGCCAGCAGTTACTACGGGACAGGGGGCAAGAGTGGCTACACCTTC
TRBV7-9,TRBD2,few,TRBJ2-5,CASSLFARASGRKETQYF,TGTGCCAGCAGCTTATTTGCGCGGGCTAGCGGGCGGAAAGAGACCCAGTACTTC
TRBV6-5,TRBD1,NA,TRBJ1-6,CATDLRQGYNSPLHF,TGTGCCACCGACCTTCGACAGGGTTATAATTCACCCCTCCACTTT